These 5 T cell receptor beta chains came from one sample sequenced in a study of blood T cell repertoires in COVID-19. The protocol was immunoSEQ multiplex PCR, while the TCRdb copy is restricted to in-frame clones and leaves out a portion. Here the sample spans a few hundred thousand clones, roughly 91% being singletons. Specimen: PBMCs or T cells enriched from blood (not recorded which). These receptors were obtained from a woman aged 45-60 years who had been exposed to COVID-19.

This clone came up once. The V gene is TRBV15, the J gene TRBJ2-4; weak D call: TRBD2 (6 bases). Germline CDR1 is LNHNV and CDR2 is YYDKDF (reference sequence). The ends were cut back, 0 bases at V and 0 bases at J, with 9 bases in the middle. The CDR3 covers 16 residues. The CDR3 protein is CATSRELGLAKNIQYF. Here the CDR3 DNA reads TGTGCCACCAGCAGAGAGCTGGGACTAGCCAAAAACATTCAGTACTTC.

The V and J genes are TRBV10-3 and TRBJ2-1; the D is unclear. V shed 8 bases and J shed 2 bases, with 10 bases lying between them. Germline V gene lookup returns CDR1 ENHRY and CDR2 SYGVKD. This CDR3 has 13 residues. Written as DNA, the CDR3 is TGTGCCATCCGCGGTGGAGCCTACAATGAGCAGTTCTTC. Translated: CAIRGGAYNEQFF.

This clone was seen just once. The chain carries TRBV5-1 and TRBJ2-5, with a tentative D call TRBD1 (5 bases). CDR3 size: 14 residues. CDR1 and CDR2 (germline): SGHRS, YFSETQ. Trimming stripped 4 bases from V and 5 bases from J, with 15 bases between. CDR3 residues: CASSPPDKGETQYF. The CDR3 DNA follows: TGCGCCAGCAGCCCACCGGACAAGGGGGAGACCCAGTACTTC.

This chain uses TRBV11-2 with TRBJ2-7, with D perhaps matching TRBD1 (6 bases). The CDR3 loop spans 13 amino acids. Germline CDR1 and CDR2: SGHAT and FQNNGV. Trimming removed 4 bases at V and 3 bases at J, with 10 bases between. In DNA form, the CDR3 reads TGTGCCAGCAGCTCACCAGGGGTCTACGAGCAGTACTTC. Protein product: CASSSPGVYEQYF.

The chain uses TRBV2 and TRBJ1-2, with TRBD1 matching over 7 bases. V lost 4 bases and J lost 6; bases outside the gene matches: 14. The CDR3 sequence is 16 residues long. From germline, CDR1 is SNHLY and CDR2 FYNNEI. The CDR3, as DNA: TGTGCCAGCAGTGCACGTGACAGGGTACCAAGTGATGGCTACACCTTC. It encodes CASSARDRVPSDGYTF.